This T cell receptor (beta chain) was recovered during a study of blood T cell repertoires in COVID-19. For the study at large: There were acute and convalescent COVID-19 samples, and they came from the United States, Italy and Spain.

Assignment of participants to cohorts was predicated upon participant-reported clinical history. The recovered donors of Cohort 3 showed two negative PCRs, clearance, or symptom resolution. The repertoire was sequenced with immunoSEQ multiplex PCR; TCRdb's copy has only in-frame clones and lacks some. The top ten hold around 1.9% of the sample, which has a few hundred thousand clones, under 90% seen once. Germline CDR1 MNHEY, CDR2 SVGAGI. This CDR3 is 15 amino acids long. V shed 8 bases and J 5 bases; nucleotides not matched to a gene: 11. The genes are TRBV6-5 and TRBJ1-4, with 7 bases matching TRBD1. The receptor was isolated from a woman aged 55-69 years who had recovered from COVID-19. Material for sequencing was PBMCs or T cells enriched from blood (not recorded which). The CDR3 bases are TGTGCCAGCCTACCCAGGGGGAGCGGAAATGAAAAACTGTTTTTT. Its protein product is CASLPRGSGNEKLFF.